This T cell receptor beta chain was identified in a study of T cells in Graves' hyperthyroidism and ophthalmopathy. TCR beta CDR3 regions were amplified from RNA. Using the HTBI primer set, a first-round RT-PCR was run on the TCR CDR3. A single record per CDR3 protein comes from TCRdb applying MiXCR to the multiplex PCR reads. The profile shows fewer than 850,000 distinct CDR3 sequences, around 16% of them singletons. This CDR3 spans 17 amino acids. Germline V gene sequence: CDR1 MDHEN, CDR2 SYDVKM. The V and J ends lost 7 bases and 3 bases, in that order; junction bases with no gene match: 15. Absence of ophthalmopathy progression within 18 months defined stable Graves' hyperthyroidism. A roughly 9.1 ml volume of fresh peripheral blood provided the PBMCs. This clonotype appeared many times.

This TCR was recovered from a man aged 45 to 65 with Graves' hyperthyroidism. Sequencing input: blood. The chain couples TRBV28 to TRBJ2-3; 8 bases line up with TRBD2. The CDR3 loop reads CASTRGRSGIPTDTQYF. CDR3 nucleotides: TGTGCCAGCACCCGCGGGAGGAGCGGGATACCGACAGATACGCAGTATTTT.